This T cell receptor beta chain was observed in a study of T-cell memory formation after mild COVID-19. TCRdb re-analysed the 5' RACE reads in MiXCR, keeping a single row per CDR3 protein. The sample consists of 400,000 or so distinct CDR3 sequences, 20% of them appearing once. The CDR3 is 15 amino acids. Trimming removed 3 bases at V and 7 bases at J, with 16 bases between. A single count supports this clonotype. The sequencing input was PBMCs or a T cell subset sorted from them (not recorded which). This clonotype originated in an adult woman who had mild COVID-19 (a few samples of this study predate the infection). Cell type and time point are not known. V gene TRBV12-3 or TRBV12-4 combines with J gene TRBJ1-5; D not certain. The CDR3 region is CASSLTGGLGQPQHF. The CDR3 nucleotides are TGTGCCAGCAGTTTGACGGGAGGCCTGGGGCAGCCCCAGCATTTT.